This is a list of T cell receptor beta chains from one sample in a study of response to subunit inactivated influenza vaccine. TCRdb independently ran MiXCR on the RT-PCR reads; one entry per CDR3 protein. The table has under 850,000 distinct CDR3 sequences, about a fifth seen once. The sequencing here drew on PBMCs from blood, taken around 5 days after vaccination. The receptors were sampled from a man in his fifties or sixties who received an inactivated influenza vaccine. The CDR3 runs from the conserved cysteine through the conserved F or W. D genes are given only for firm matches. Some rows have no size entry. The others give once, few or many, or a class for an expanded clone.

d_gene	v_gene	abundance	j_gene	CDR3aa	CDR3nt
TRBD2	TRBV20-1	few	TRBJ2-1	CSARERLAGGLYYNEQFF	TGCAGTGCTAGAGAACGACTAGCGGGAGGCCTTTACTACAATGAGCAGTTCTTC
TRBD2	TRBV5-5	-	TRBJ2-1	CASSTGTSGGDEQFF	TGTGCCAGCAGCACCGGGACTAGCGGGGGGGATGAGCAGTTCTTC
TRBD1	TRBV9	-	TRBJ1-6	CASSVGPTGGRDSPLHF	TGTGCCAGCAGCGTAGGACCCACAGGGGGACGTGATTCACCCCTCCACTTT
TRBD1	TRBV15	-	TRBJ2-4	CATSMGQGLDIQYF	TGTGCCACCAGCATGGGACAGGGGCTCGACATTCAGTACTTC
-	TRBV12-3/TRBV12-4	-	TRBJ2-1	CASSLLVRNEQFF	TGTGCCAGCAGTTTATTAGTGAGGAATGAGCAGTTCTTC
-	TRBV20-1	many	TRBJ2-1	CSALPGSSYNEQFF	TGCAGTGCCTTACCGGGGAGCTCCTACAATGAGCAGTTCTTC
-	TRBV12-3/TRBV12-4	few	TRBJ2-2	CASSFRGDTGELFF	TGTGCCAGCAGTTTTAGGGGGGACACCGGGGAGCTGTTTTTT
-	TRBV5-8	-	TRBJ1-1	CASSLWENMNTEAFF	TGTGCCAGCAGCTTGTGGGAGAACATGAACACTGAAGCTTTCTTT
TRBD2	TRBV12-3/TRBV12-4	few	TRBJ2-1	CASSLVRAGGRNEQFF	TGTGCCAGCAGTTTAGTTCGCGCGGGGGGCAGGAATGAGCAGTTCTTC
-	TRBV21-1	-	TRBJ1-4	CASSPRGGEVLFF	TGTGCCAGCAGCCCTAGGGGGGGCGAGGTGTTGTTTTTT
-	TRBV29-1	many	TRBJ2-1	CSVGGAPGSYNEQFF	TGCAGCGTTGGAGGAGCACCGGGCTCCTACAATGAGCAGTTCTTC
-	TRBV6-1	few	TRBJ1-1	CASRTGFGSEAFF	TGTGCCAGCAGAACAGGGTTCGGGAGTGAAGCTTTCTTT
-	TRBV28	-	TRBJ1-2	CASSPWTVVYGYTF	TGTGCCAGCAGTCCCTGGACGGTAGTCTATGGCTACACCTTC
-	TRBV20-1	many	TRBJ2-1	CSAYGGGNNEQFF	TGCAGTGCCTACGGGGGCGGGAACAATGAGCAGTTCTTC
-	TRBV20-1	many	TRBJ2-2	CSARVQNTGELFF	TGCAGTGCTAGAGTGCAGAACACCGGGGAGCTGTTTTTT
-	TRBV14	few	TRBJ1-2	CASSQEVGTSVHTF	TGTGCCAGCAGCCAAGAAGTGGGCACCTCGGTCCACACCTTC
TRBD2	TRBV7-2	-	TRBJ2-7	CASRLGTSGTHEQYF	TGTGCCAGCAGGCTCGGGACTAGCGGGACCCACGAGCAGTACTTC
-	TRBV20-1	-	TRBJ2-2	CSAREAGKRTGELFF	TGCAGTGCTAGAGAGGCAGGGAAGAGGACCGGGGAGCTGTTTTTT
-	TRBV29-1	few	TRBJ1-2	CSVVRTGGYGYTF	TGCAGCGTTGTCAGAACAGGTGGCTATGGCTACACCTTC
TRBD2	TRBV5-1	few	TRBJ2-7	CASSPQGLGTAYEQYF	TGCGCCAGCAGTCCGCAAGGACTAGGGACCGCCTACGAGCAGTACTTC
-	TRBV20-1	-	TRBJ2-7	CSARDAALTGYEQYF	TGCAGTGCTAGAGACGCAGCTTTAACGGGCTACGAGCAGTACTTC
-	TRBV4-3	-	TRBJ2-1	CASSQERSYNEQFF	TGCGCCAGCAGCCAAGAGAGGTCGTACAATGAGCAGTTCTTC
TRBD2	TRBV5-1	few	TRBJ2-1	CASSFGGRRFDEQFF	TGCGCCAGCAGCTTCGGCGGGAGGCGGTTCGATGAGCAGTTCTTC
-	TRBV12-3/TRBV12-4	many	TRBJ2-5	CASSLWATQETQYF	TGTGCCAGCAGTTTATGGGCAACGCAAGAGACCCAGTACTTC
-	TRBV20-1	few	TRBJ2-1	CSARPLGGQDEQFF	TGCAGTGCTAGACCACTCGGGGGCCAGGATGAGCAGTTCTTC
-	TRBV12-3/TRBV12-4	-	TRBJ2-7	CASSFRFGSYEQYF	TGTGCCAGCAGTTTTAGGTTTGGTTCGTACGAGCAGTACTTC
-	TRBV6-5	-	TRBJ1-1	CASSYRGNTEAFF	TGTGCCAGCAGTTATCGGGGGAACACTGAAGCTTTCTTT
TRBD2	TRBV9	few	TRBJ2-1	CASSGTSRGSYNEQFF	TGTGCCAGCAGCGGGACTAGCCGGGGCTCCTACAATGAGCAGTTCTTC
-	TRBV15	-	TRBJ2-7	CATSPGLGGYEQYF	TGTGCCACCAGTCCCGGGCTAGGGGGCTACGAGCAGTACTTC
TRBD2	TRBV24-1	-	TRBJ2-1	CATSDSLAGEYNEQFF	TGTGCCACCAGTGATTCCCTAGCGGGAGAATACAATGAGCAGTTCTTC
TRBD2	TRBV12-3/TRBV12-4	-	TRBJ2-1	CASSLRDYSYNEQFF	TGTGCCAGCAGTTTAAGGGACTATTCTTACAATGAGCAGTTCTTC
-	TRBV4-3	few	TRBJ1-1	CASSQDTGATEAFF	TGCGCCAGCAGCCAAGATACGGGGGCGACTGAAGCTTTCTTT
TRBD2	TRBV9	few	TRBJ2-1	CASSVVSGRSDEQFF	TGTGCCAGCAGCGTAGTTAGCGGGAGATCCGATGAGCAGTTCTTC
TRBD2	TRBV9	-	TRBJ2-1	CASSVLAGAGPHEQFF	TGTGCCAGCAGCGTACTAGCGGGGGCAGGTCCCCATGAGCAGTTCTTC
TRBD2	TRBV28	few	TRBJ2-1	CASRLAGESGNEQFF	TGTGCCAGCCGGTTAGCGGGAGAATCGGGAAATGAGCAGTTCTTC
TRBD2	TRBV5-1	-	TRBJ2-1	CASSSQPGSAGGQFF	TGCGCCAGCAGCAGTCAACCGGGCTCAGCGGGAGGGCAGTTCTTC
TRBD1	TRBV11-2	-	TRBJ2-2	CASSHGTDITGELFF	TGTGCCAGCAGCCACGGGACAGATATTACCGGGGAGCTGTTTTTT
-	TRBV20-1	many	TRBJ2-1	CSAMPGLSYNEQFF	TGCAGTGCCATGCCGGGCCTCTCCTACAATGAGCAGTTCTTC
-	TRBV5-1	few	TRBJ1-4	CASSSGRGDEKLFF	TGCGCCAGCAGCTCAGGGAGGGGCGATGAAAAACTGTTTTTT
TRBD2	TRBV20-1	few	TRBJ2-1	CSASESGRAYNEQFF	TGCAGTGCTAGTGAAAGCGGGAGGGCCTACAATGAGCAGTTCTTC